This TCR beta chain was recovered during a study of early T cells in non-severe SARS-CoV-2 infection. Notes on the study in general: The study's VDJdb matching favored anti-spike CD8 responses and missed private and CD4 specificities.

cDNA molecules, individually, were tagged with unique molecular identifiers. TCRdb re-called the 5' RACE reads through MiXCR, storing one row per CDR3 protein. The sample carries 60,000 to 90,000 distinct CDR3 sequences, approximately 15% recorded once. The CDR3 loop spans 16 amino acids. V shed 0 bases and J shed 5 bases, with 16 bases lying between them. Germline values: CDR1 SGHTA, CDR2 FQGNSA. This clonotype showed up just a few times. Its specificity is unknown. The TCR sequence derives from an adult who was a healthcare worker with PCR-confirmed SARS-CoV-2 infection or an uninfected control (not recorded which). Sequences were obtained from whole blood. The chain is built from TRBV7-2 and TRBJ2-5, with TRBD1 as a possible D gene (5 bases). The CDR3 DNA reads as TGTGCCAGCAGCTTAGCGTGGGCTGGGGCGTCGGAGACCCAGTACTTC. Protein product: CASSLAWAGASETQYF.